The 14 T cell receptor beta chains reported below all come from one sample, sequenced in a study of blood T cell repertoires in COVID-19. Here immunoSEQ multiplex PCR was the method, and the copy in TCRdb shows in-frame clones only, minus some. This sample has over 250,000 clones, with about four fifths found just once. Material for sequencing was PBMCs or T cells enriched from blood (not recorded which). The source of these receptors is a man aged 35-49 years who had been exposed to COVID-19.

The genes are TRBV19 and TRBJ1-5; perhaps TRBD1 as D (6 bases). CDR3 length: 12 residues. Germline CDR1 is LNHDA and CDR2 is SQIVND (reference sequence). Trimming took off 5 bases at V and 7 bases at J, with 9 bases between the two ends. The CDR3 DNA follows: TGTGCCAGTAGTTCCCAGGGGCAGCCCCAGCATTTT. This codes for CASSSQGQPQHF.

The V and J genes are TRBV14 and TRBJ2-5; D gene ambiguous. The germline gives CDR1 SGHDN, CDR2 FVKESK. The CDR3 is made up of 14 amino acids. V lost 4 bases and J lost 4, with 13 bases in between. The CDR3 protein is CASSPYEVAETQYF. The CDR3 nucleotides are TGTGCCAGCAGCCCCTACGAAGTAGCAGAGACCCAGTACTTC.

V usage is TRBV7-9 and J usage is TRBJ2-7; D might be TRBD1 (5 bases). Germline V gene sequence: CDR1 SEHNR, CDR2 FQNEAQ (reference sequence). The V end lost 6 bases, the J end lost 2 bases, and 14 bases lay between the germline ends. The CDR3 covers 14 residues. The CDR3 sequence is CASSLGRNTYEQYF. The CDR3 nucleotides are TGTGCCAGCAGTTTGGGGCGCAACACCTACGAGCAGTACTTC. The full variable domain, its missing parts supplied by reference TRBV7-9 and TRBJ2-7, is DTGVSQNPRHKITKRGQNVTFRCDPISEHNRLYWYRQTLGQGPEFLTYFQNEAQLEKSRLLSDRFSAERPKGSFSTLEIQRTEQGDSAMYLCASSLGRNTYEQYFGPGTRLTVT.

The chain combines TRBV9 with TRBJ2-1; D is undetermined. Trimming removed 3 bases at V and 13 bases at J, with 14 bases between. Germline V gene lookup returns CDR1 SGDLS and CDR2 YYNGEE. This CDR3 contains 12 residues. Here the CDR3 reads CASSETRGSQFF. The CDR3 coding sequence is TGTGCCAGCAGCGAGACTCGTGGCTCTCAGTTCTTC.

This sequence joins TRBV7-9 and TRBJ1-3, with D hard to call. Trimming stripped 5 bases from V and 4 bases from J, with 15 bases between. This CDR3 is built from 15 residues. Germline CDR1 is SEHNR and CDR2 is FQNEAQ (reference sequence). The chain's CDR3 is CASSRNGGLGNTIYF. Written as DNA, the CDR3 is TGTGCCAGCAGCCGCAACGGCGGGCTGGGAAACACCATATATTTT.

The chain uses TRBV18 and TRBJ2-6; 7 bases agree with TRBD1. This CDR3 region has 15 residues. Germline CDR1 and CDR2: KGHSH and LQKENI. Unmatched junction bases numbered 8, after V lost 8 bases and J lost 4 bases. The CDR3 region is CASKGQLSGANVLTF. As DNA, the CDR3 is TGTGCCAGCAAGGGACAGCTCTCGGGGGCCAACGTCCTGACTTTC.

This clone was counted between two and nine times. The chain carries TRBV5-6 and TRBJ1-1; D remains unclear. The germline gives CDR1 SGHDT, CDR2 YYEEEE. The CDR3 loop spans 16 amino acids. The V end lost 4 bases, the J end lost 0 bases, and 16 bases lay between the germline ends. Here the CDR3 DNA reads TGTGCCAGCAGCCCCTACGGAGGAACCATGAACACTGAAGCTTTCTTT. Translating it yields CASSPYGGTMNTEAFF. The variable domain in full, completed from reference TRBV5-6 and TRBJ1-1, reads DAGVTQSPTHLIKTRGQQVTLRCSPKSGHDTVSWYQQALGQGPQFIFQYYEEEERQRGNFPDRFSGHQFPNYSSELNVNALLLGDSALYLCASSPYGGTMNTEAFFGQGTRLTVV.

The V gene is TRBV12-3 or TRBV12-4, the J gene TRBJ2-1; no reliable D call. The CDR3 consists of 11 residues. V was pared by 3 bases and J by 10 bases, with 7 bases between. Here the CDR3 reads CASSLRLEQFF. The CDR3 coding sequence is TGTGCCAGCAGTTTGCGGTTGGAGCAGTTCTTC.

V and J are TRBV29-1 and TRBJ2-7; D perhaps matches TRBD2 (6 bases). CDR3 length equals 14 residues. V was cut by 4 bases and J by 6 bases, with 19 bases left in between. Germline V CDR1 and CDR2: SQVTM, ANQGSEA. The CDR3 is CSVVKVGRIGEQYF. CDR3 DNA: TGCAGCGTTGTTAAGGTCGGGAGAATAGGCGAGCAGTACTTC.

The chain uses TRBV4-1 and TRBJ1-1; D ambiguous. The CDR3 sequence is 15 residues long. Germline CDR1 MGHRA, CDR2 YSYEKL. Deletions cut 1 base from V and 0 bases from J, with 9 bases between. DNA of the CDR3: TGCGCCAGCAGCCAAGTCGAAAGCTTGAACACTGAAGCTTTCTTT. This codes for CASSQVESLNTEAFF.

V usage is TRBV6-5 and J usage is TRBJ1-3; the match to TRBD1 covers 8 bases. The CDR3 sequence is 15 residues long. CDR1 is MNHEY, CDR2 SVGAGI, per germline. Unmatched junction bases numbered 10, after V lost 5 bases and J lost 7 bases. The CDR3: CASSKGQDSSNTIYF. DNA of the CDR3: TGTGCCAGCAGTAAGGGACAGGATTCCTCCAACACCATATATTTT.

The chain uses TRBV5-1 and TRBJ2-7, with 8 bases identical to TRBD1. CDR3 length: 14 amino acids. CDR1 is SGHRS and CDR2 is YFSETQ in the germline V gene. The junction had 7 bases not matched to a gene; V was cut back by 5 bases and J by 3 bases. The CDR3 loop is CASRSGTGRYEQYF. CDR3 in DNA: TGCGCCAGCAGATCTGGGACAGGACGCTACGAGCAGTACTTC.

The CDR3: CASSLGSGTSTDTQYF. CDR3 DNA sequence: TGTGCCAGCAGCTTAGGTAGCGGTACTAGCACAGATACGCAGTATTTT. The chain joins TRBV11-2 to TRBJ2-3, with D maybe TRBD2 (6 bases). Trimming took 1 base from V and 0 from J, leaving 11 bases between them. This CDR3 has 16 amino acids. Germline assignment: CDR1 SGHAT and CDR2 FQNNGV.

The rearrangement uses TRBV2 and TRBJ2-1; 7 bases match TRBD2. Trimming removed 7 bases from V and 13 bases from J; junction bases left unmatched: 19. Per the germline V gene, CDR1 is SNHLY and CDR2 is FYNNEI. CDR3 length equals 15 residues. DNA for the CDR3: TGTGCCAGCACCATGGTGGGGTCTAGCGGCTTTCCCCAGTTCTTC. This codes for CASTMVGSSGFPQFF.